This is a list of T cell receptor beta chains from one sample in a study of blood T cell repertoires in COVID-19. Generated by immunoSEQ multiplex PCR, the TCRdb table keeps only in-frame clones and is missing some. There are 200,000 to 250,000 clones in the sample; under 90% occur only once, and 3% to 4.5% lies in the top ten. Source material: peripheral blood. Receptors were obtained from a woman of 80 years or more with acute or convalescent COVID-19. CDR3s include the opening cysteine and the closing phenylalanine or tryptophan. A D gene is named only where the DNA matches it firmly. Where a row states a size, it is once, few, many or the class of an expanded clone; other rows omit it.

V	D	length	J	size	DNA	CDR3
TRBV5-1	TRBD1	16	TRBJ1-5	.	TGCGCCAGCAGCGCCCCCCGACAGGGGGGCAATCAGCCCCAGCATTTT	CASSAPRQGGNQPQHF
TRBV19	.	13	TRBJ1-1	.	TGTGCCAGTATAGGTACAGCCGGGGCTGAAGCTTTCTTT	CASIGTAGAEAFF
TRBV7-3	TRBD1	11	TRBJ1-2	.	TGTGCCAGCAGCCAAGGACAGGTTCAAACCTTC	CASSQGQVQTF
TRBV12-3/TRBV12-4	.	11	TRBJ2-7	.	TGTGCCAGCAGTGACAGCTACGAGCAGTACTTC	CASSDSYEQYF
TRBV11-3	.	15	TRBJ1-3	.	TGTGCCAGCAGCTTGGGCACCCTCTCTGGAAACACCATATATTTT	CASSLGTLSGNTIYF
TRBV5-1	TRBD1	14	TRBJ1-4	.	TGCGCCAGCAGCATCGACAGGGCAAGAGAAAAACTGTTTTTT	CASSIDRAREKLFF
TRBV7-2	.	12	TRBJ2-1	.	TGTGCCAGCAGCTTAGACCGGGACACGCAGTTCTTC	CASSLDRDTQFF
TRBV4-2	.	15	TRBJ1-2	few	TGTGCCAGCAGCCAAGTTGTTTCCGTTAACTATGGCTACACCTTC	CASSQVVSVNYGYTF
TRBV27	.	14	TRBJ1-5	once	TGTGCCAGCAGCCAGGACAGCCGCAATCAGCCCCAGCATTTT	CASSQDSRNQPQHF
TRBV2	.	13	TRBJ1-4	.	TGTGCCAGCAGTGAATTTCCCCGCGGAAAACTGTTTTTT	CASSEFPRGKLFF